The 2 T cell receptor beta chains listed next were all sequenced from one sample in a study of blood T cell repertoires in COVID-19. Only in-frame clones appear in the TCRdb table, and some are missing; sequencing was by immunoSEQ multiplex PCR. The sample lists about 66,000 clones, roughly 84% seen once, with more than 6.5% in the top ten. The sequenced sample was peripheral blood. Every receptor here comes from a man over 45 with active COVID-19.

This chain links TRBV6-5 with TRBJ2-1, with a tentative D call TRBD1 (6 bases). This CDR3 comprises 14 residues. The germline V gene has CDR1 MNHEY and CDR2 SVGAGI. Trimming shortened V by 6 bases and J by 5 bases, and 14 bases separated the two germline ends. CDR3 coding DNA: TGTGCCAGCAGCCCCTTCAACAGGGACAATGAGCAGTTCTTC. It codes for CASSPFNRDNEQFF.

This clone turned up a few times. The chain uses TRBV6-6 and TRBJ1-5, with 10 bases lining up with TRBD1. CDR3 length equals 15 residues. Trimming at V came to 0 bases and at J to 7 bases, leaving 3 bases not matched to a gene. CDR1 is MNHNY and CDR2 is SVGAGI in the germline V gene (reference sequence). This chain's CDR3 is CASSYSGQGGQPQHF. CDR3 bases: TGTGCCAGCAGTTACTCTGGACAGGGGGGACAGCCCCAGCATTTT.